These T cell receptor beta chains were read from a single sample in a study of T cell responses to AZD1222 COVID-19 vaccine. Generated by immunoSEQ multiplex PCR, the TCRdb table keeps only in-frame clones and is missing some. This table has fewer than 150,000 clones, roughly 87% appearing once. The material sequenced was peripheral blood, taken 28 days after the second AZD1222 dose. The receptors were gathered from an adult who received the AZD1222 COVID-19 vaccine. Both conserved end residues are part of each CDR3.

j_gene	v_gene	CDR3aa
TRBJ1-1	TRBV19	CASSPWGSMNTEAFF
TRBJ2-5	TRBV5-1	CASSLAGREETQYF
TRBJ2-7	TRBV7-6	CASSSSGLAGVEQYF
TRBJ2-5	TRBV21-1	CASSKGESPGQGAQETQYF
TRBJ2-1	TRBV19	CASSMWGLSYNEQFF
TRBJ1-2	TRBV30	CAWSGGPDRLYTF
TRBJ1-2	TRBV6-5	CASSYGLFYGYTF
TRBJ2-7	TRBV5-6	CASSFPGIAYEQYF
TRBJ1-2	TRBV19	CASSPPEGRHGYTF
TRBJ1-2	TRBV5-8	CASSLGQLRWDGYTF
TRBJ1-2	TRBV12-3/TRBV12-4	CASSLRSGGGYTF
TRBJ2-2	TRBV6-6	CASSRSLAGVYTGELFF
TRBJ2-5	TRBV4-1	CASSLVAGAGETQYF
TRBJ1-2	TRBV29-1	CSVLRAGEGYGYTF
TRBJ1-1	TRBV30	CAWSVGGNTEAFF
TRBJ2-5	TRBV28	CASSSLQGEGETQYF
TRBJ2-2	TRBV19	CASSKAGELFF
TRBJ1-5	TRBV28	CASTSGNQPQHF
TRBJ1-2	TRBV6-1	CASSERGYYGYTF
TRBJ2-2	TRBV5-1	CASSWRGNTGELFF
TRBJ2-7	TRBV4-3	CASSQDSLSPRRYF
TRBJ1-2	TRBV27	CASSSRPYGYTF
TRBJ1-5	TRBV30	CAWSLRAHNQPQHF
TRBJ2-2	TRBV9	CASSAFTGNTGELFF
TRBJ1-1	TRBV2	CASSNEGANTEAFF
TRBJ2-1	TRBV13	CASSPGQIYNEQFF
TRBJ1-1	TRBV12-5	CASGSWTGGTEAFF
TRBJ1-2	TRBV2	CASSGRDSYGYTF
TRBJ2-3	TRBV9	CASSASGSADTQYF
TRBJ1-2	TRBV9	CASSGTGVPHGYTF
TRBJ1-5	TRBV4-1	CASSQEGRQSNQPQHF
TRBJ2-5	TRBV7-2	CASSVGGETQYF
TRBJ1-1	TRBV25-1	CASSSYTEAFF
TRBJ1-1	TRBV14	CASTEEGGTGMNTEAFF
TRBJ1-5	TRBV5-8	CASSLAGASYQPQHF
TRBJ1-1	TRBV2	CASKLEYLSTEAFF
TRBJ2-3	TRBV10-1	CASSKGADTQYF
TRBJ2-5	TRBV5-6	CASSPGAQNGVETQYF
TRBJ1-5	TRBV6-6	CASKNRENQPQHF
TRBJ1-1	TRBV2	CASSVTGGLTEAFF
TRBJ1-3	TRBV5-3	CARSLGLSSGNTIYF
TRBJ1-5	TRBV30	CAWSLGGNQPQHF
TRBJ1-3	TRBV30	CAWTPVGYSGNTIYF
TRBJ2-1	TRBV19	CASTPPGQGRNEQFF
TRBJ2-7	TRBV30	CAWSTGEGSEQYF
TRBJ2-2	TRBV18	CASSPRAGELFF
TRBJ1-2	TRBV12-5	CASAFGDPSYYGYTF
TRBJ1-4	TRBV4-1	CASSQVTGVEKLFF
TRBJ1-2	TRBV5-6	CASSFWTGGAFGYTF